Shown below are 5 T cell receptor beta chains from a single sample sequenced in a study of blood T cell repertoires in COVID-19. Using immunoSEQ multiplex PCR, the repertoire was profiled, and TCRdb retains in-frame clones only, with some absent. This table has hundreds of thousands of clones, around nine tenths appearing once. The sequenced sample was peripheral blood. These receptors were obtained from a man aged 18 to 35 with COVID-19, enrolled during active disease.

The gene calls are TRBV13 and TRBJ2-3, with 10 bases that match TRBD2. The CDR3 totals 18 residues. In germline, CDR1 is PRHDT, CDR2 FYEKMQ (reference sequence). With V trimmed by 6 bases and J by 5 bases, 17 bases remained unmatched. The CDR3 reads CASSNLASGGIGGDTQYF. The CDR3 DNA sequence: TGTGCCAGCAGTAATTTGGCTAGCGGGGGTATAGGTGGAGATACGCAGTATTTT.

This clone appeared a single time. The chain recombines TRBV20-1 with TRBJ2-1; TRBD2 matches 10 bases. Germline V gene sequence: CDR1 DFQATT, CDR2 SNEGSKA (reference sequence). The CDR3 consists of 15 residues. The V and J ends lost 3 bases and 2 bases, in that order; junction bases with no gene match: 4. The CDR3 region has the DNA TGCAGTGCTAGTTCTCTAGCGGGAGCCTACAATGAGCAGTTCTTC. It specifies CSASSLAGAYNEQFF.

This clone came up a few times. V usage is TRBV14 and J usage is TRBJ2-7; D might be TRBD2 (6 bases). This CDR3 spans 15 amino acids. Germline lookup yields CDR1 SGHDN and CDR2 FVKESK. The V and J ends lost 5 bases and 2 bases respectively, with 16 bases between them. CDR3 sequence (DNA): TGTGCCAGCAGCTCGATACCCGGGAGCACCTACGAGCAGTACTTC. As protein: CASSSIPGSTYEQYF.

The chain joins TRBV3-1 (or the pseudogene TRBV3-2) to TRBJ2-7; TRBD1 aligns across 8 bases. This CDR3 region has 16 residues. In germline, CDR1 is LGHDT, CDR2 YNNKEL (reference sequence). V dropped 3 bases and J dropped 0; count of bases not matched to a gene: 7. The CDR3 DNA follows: TGTGCCAGCAGCCAGGGGGACAGGCGAAGCTCCTACGAGCAGTACTTC. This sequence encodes CASSQGDRRSSYEQYF.

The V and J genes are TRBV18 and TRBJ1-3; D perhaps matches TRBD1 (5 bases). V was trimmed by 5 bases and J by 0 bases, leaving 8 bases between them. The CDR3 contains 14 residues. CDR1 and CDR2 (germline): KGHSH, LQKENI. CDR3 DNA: TGTGCCAGCTCATCCGGGGGCTCTGGAAACACCATATATTTT. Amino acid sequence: CASSSGGSGNTIYF.